This T cell receptor beta chain was documented in a study of blood T cell repertoires in COVID-19. The wider study: T cells, B-cell-depleted T cells, or PBMCs supplied cDNA or gDNA.

Germline loops: CDR1 SNHLY, CDR2 FYNNEI. CDR3 size: 12 residues. Per the original data handling: Reference gene primer amplification in the assay estimated nucleated cell counts. Method: immunoSEQ multiplex PCR; TCRdb's copy keeps in-frame clones and lacks some. The V and J calls and clone size come from that table; D and trimming were worked out from the DNA. The data show 200,000 to 300,000 clones, 81% seen once. The genes are TRBV2 and TRBJ2-7; 10 nucleotides match TRBD1. The sequenced material came from peripheral blood. The receptor comes from a woman aged 80 or over with acute or convalescent COVID-19. CDR3 protein: CAIRDRGYEQYF. The CDR3 nucleotides read TGTGCTATCCGGGACAGGGGCTACGAGCAGTACTTC.